This T cell receptor beta chain was identified in a study of blood T cell repertoires in COVID-19. Study details: PBMCs, B-cell-depleted T cells, or T cells were the source of the cDNA or gDNA that made up the material.

Germline CDR1 reads SGDLS; CDR2 reads YYNGEE. Deletions cut 5 bases from V and 6 bases from J, with 13 bases between. The CDR3 is 13 residues long. Method: immunoSEQ multiplex PCR; TCRdb's copy keeps in-frame clones and lacks some. This sample yields 200,000 to 300,000 clones, of which approximately 85% are seen a single time; more than 4.5% belongs to the top ten. Enrolment of Seattle patients took place during active infection, and they were followed longitudinally. The gene calls are TRBV9 and TRBJ2-3; D not certain. The clonotype comes from a man aged 45-65 years with COVID-19, enrolled during active disease. The sample consisted of peripheral blood. The CDR3 here is CASRSPSLDTQYF. DNA for the CDR3: TGTGCCAGCAGATCTCCATCACTTGATACGCAGTATTTT.